A selection of T cell receptor beta chains follows, all from one sample in a study of blood T cell repertoires in COVID-19. Repertoires were generated with immunoSEQ multiplex PCR, while TCRdb's copy carries only in-frame clones and drops some. The data show approximately 86,000 clones, with less than 85% seen just once and about 9.4% held by the top ten. The sequencing sample was made of peripheral blood. Receptors originate from a woman in her 70s with acute or convalescent COVID-19. CDR3s include the opening cysteine and the closing phenylalanine or tryptophan. The order of the fields is clone size, D gene, V gene, J gene, CDR3 DNA, CDR3 protein. A D gene is named only where the DNA matches it firmly. Not every row has a clone size; where given, it reads once, few, many or a size class.

abundance: .; d_gene: .; v_gene: TRBV28; j_gene: TRBJ1-2; CDR3nt: TGTGCCAGCAGTAAACAGATGAACTATGGCTACACCTTC; CDR3aa: CASSKQMNYGYTF
abundance: .; d_gene: .; v_gene: TRBV5-6; j_gene: TRBJ2-3; CDR3nt: TGTGCCAGCAGCTACGGGACAGATACGCAGTATTTT; CDR3aa: CASSYGTDTQYF
abundance: once; d_gene: .; v_gene: TRBV7-2; j_gene: TRBJ1-3; CDR3nt: TGTGCCAGCAGCTTACAGGGTAACTCTGGAAACACCATATATTTT; CDR3aa: CASSLQGNSGNTIYF
abundance: .; d_gene: .; v_gene: TRBV7-9; j_gene: TRBJ1-2; CDR3nt: TGTGCCAGCAGCTACCAGGGTTCCCCTGGCTACACCTTC; CDR3aa: CASSYQGSPGYTF
abundance: .; d_gene: TRBD2; v_gene: TRBV19; j_gene: TRBJ2-3; CDR3nt: TGTGCCAGTAGAGCTAGCGGGGGAGTGGATACGCAGTATTTT; CDR3aa: CASRASGGVDTQYF
abundance: .; d_gene: .; v_gene: TRBV5-1; j_gene: TRBJ2-1; CDR3nt: TGCGCCAGCAGCTTCGATGAGAGCTCCTACAATGAGCAGTTCTTC; CDR3aa: CASSFDESSYNEQFF
abundance: .; d_gene: .; v_gene: TRBV21-1; j_gene: TRBJ2-3; CDR3nt: TGTGCCAGCAGCGGCCTCGGGACTAGCATCAGCACAGATACGCAGTATTTT; CDR3aa: CASSGLGTSISTDTQYF
abundance: .; d_gene: TRBD1; v_gene: TRBV5-6; j_gene: TRBJ1-1; CDR3nt: TGTGCCAGCAGCTTGGGGGGACAGGGCGAGTCGGCTTTCTTT; CDR3aa: CASSLGGQGESAFF
abundance: .; d_gene: .; v_gene: TRBV3-1/TRBV3-2; j_gene: TRBJ1-1; CDR3nt: TGTGCCAGCAGCCTTTCCAGGGGAATCGCTGAAGCTTTCTTT; CDR3aa: CASSLSRGIAEAFF
abundance: .; d_gene: .; v_gene: TRBV29-1; j_gene: TRBJ1-1; CDR3nt: TGCAGCGTTGCTTGGACAAAGAACACTGAAGCTTTCTTT; CDR3aa: CSVAWTKNTEAFF
abundance: .; d_gene: .; v_gene: TRBV7-2; j_gene: TRBJ1-1; CDR3nt: TGTGCCAGCAGCCCGTCGCCCGGGACAATTTCTGAAGCTTTCTTT; CDR3aa: CASSPSPGTISEAFF
abundance: few; d_gene: TRBD1; v_gene: TRBV28; j_gene: TRBJ1-6; CDR3nt: TGTGCCAGCAGTTTTATCGACAGGGGGCTCTATAATTCACCCCTCCACTTT; CDR3aa: CASSFIDRGLYNSPLHF
abundance: .; d_gene: TRBD1; v_gene: TRBV28; j_gene: TRBJ1-1; CDR3nt: TGTGCCAGCAGCAATACAGGGGGCCGGACTGAAGCTTTCTTT; CDR3aa: CASSNTGGRTEAFF
abundance: .; d_gene: TRBD2; v_gene: TRBV19; j_gene: TRBJ2-1; CDR3nt: TGTGCCAGTAGTATAGGCCGCGGGGGGGGCTCCTACAATGAGCAGTTCTTC; CDR3aa: CASSIGRGGGSYNEQFF
abundance: .; d_gene: TRBD1; v_gene: TRBV28; j_gene: TRBJ2-7; CDR3nt: TGTGCCAGCAGTTTCGAGGGGGCGGGCGAGCAGTACTTC; CDR3aa: CASSFEGAGEQYF
abundance: .; d_gene: .; v_gene: TRBV15; j_gene: TRBJ1-4; CDR3nt: TGTGCCACCAGCAGAGATCGGCGGGGGATAGAGGAAAAACTGTTTTTT; CDR3aa: CATSRDRRGIEEKLFF
abundance: .; d_gene: TRBD2; v_gene: TRBV29-1; j_gene: TRBJ2-1; CDR3nt: TGCAGCGTTGATACGTTTGGGACTAGCGGGAGAGATGAGCAGTTCTTC; CDR3aa: CSVDTFGTSGRDEQFF
abundance: .; d_gene: .; v_gene: TRBV6-5; j_gene: TRBJ1-6; CDR3nt: TGTGCCAGCAAGAAGAGCTCCTATAATTCACCCCTCCACTTT; CDR3aa: CASKKSSYNSPLHF
abundance: .; d_gene: .; v_gene: TRBV13; j_gene: TRBJ1-3; CDR3nt: TGTGCCAGCAGCTTACGCATGGGCAGGTTGTCTGGAAACACCATATATTTT; CDR3aa: CASSLRMGRLSGNTIYF
abundance: .; d_gene: TRBD1; v_gene: TRBV2; j_gene: TRBJ1-6; CDR3nt: TGTGCCAGCAGTGAAGCCGGGACAGGCAATTCACCCCTCCACTTT; CDR3aa: CASSEAGTGNSPLHF
abundance: .; d_gene: TRBD1; v_gene: TRBV28; j_gene: TRBJ2-3; CDR3nt: TGTGCCAGTCAGGCTCTACGGGACAGGAGCACAGATACGCAGTATTTT; CDR3aa: CASQALRDRSTDTQYF
abundance: .; d_gene: TRBD1; v_gene: TRBV11-1; j_gene: TRBJ2-2; CDR3nt: TGTGCCAGCAGCTCGACAGGGGCCGGGGAGCTGTTTTTT; CDR3aa: CASSSTGAGELFF
abundance: .; d_gene: .; v_gene: TRBV6-5; j_gene: TRBJ1-2; CDR3nt: TGTGCCAGCAGTTACCCAGGGGCCGATAACTATGGCTACACCTTC; CDR3aa: CASSYPGADNYGYTF
abundance: .; d_gene: TRBD1; v_gene: TRBV25-1; j_gene: TRBJ1-5; CDR3nt: TGTGCCAGCAGTGAGACAGGGAGCAATCAGCCCCAGCATTTT; CDR3aa: CASSETGSNQPQHF
abundance: .; d_gene: TRBD1; v_gene: TRBV7-3; j_gene: TRBJ1-2; CDR3nt: TGTGCCAGCAGCCCCAAAGGCGGGACAGGAAACTATGGCTACACCTTC; CDR3aa: CASSPKGGTGNYGYTF
abundance: .; d_gene: .; v_gene: TRBV7-3; j_gene: TRBJ2-2; CDR3nt: TGTGCCAGCAGCCCCGGGGTCCCCGGGGAGCTGTTTTTT; CDR3aa: CASSPGVPGELFF
abundance: .; d_gene: .; v_gene: TRBV29-1; j_gene: TRBJ2-7; CDR3nt: TGCAGCGCCTCAGGGCCTACCTACGAGCAGTACTTC; CDR3aa: CSASGPTYEQYF
abundance: .; d_gene: .; v_gene: TRBV28; j_gene: TRBJ2-7; CDR3nt: TGTGCCAGCAGTTTTCTAAGAGTGATTGGGAGCTCCTACGAGCAGTACTTC; CDR3aa: CASSFLRVIGSSYEQYF
abundance: .; d_gene: TRBD2; v_gene: TRBV7-2; j_gene: TRBJ2-1; CDR3nt: TGTGCCAGCAGCGATAGCGGGTTCGGAGTTCATGAGCAGTTCTTC; CDR3aa: CASSDSGFGVHEQFF
abundance: .; d_gene: .; v_gene: TRBV19; j_gene: TRBJ1-5; CDR3nt: TGTGCCAGTAGTATACGGCAGGGAGGTCAGCCCCAGCATTTT; CDR3aa: CASSIRQGGQPQHF
abundance: .; d_gene: .; v_gene: TRBV29-1; j_gene: TRBJ2-3; CDR3nt: TGCAGCGTTGAGGAGGGCGCAGATACGCAGTATTTT; CDR3aa: CSVEEGADTQYF
abundance: .; d_gene: TRBD1; v_gene: TRBV19; j_gene: TRBJ2-2; CDR3nt: TGTGCCAGTAGTACCCCAGGGGGCGCGGGCACCGGGGAGCTGTTTTTT; CDR3aa: CASSTPGGAGTGELFF